The 23 T cell receptor beta chains listed next were all sequenced from one sample in a study of cytomegalovirus exposure and HLA in healthy donors (dated by TCRdb to 2015 to 2018). The receptor library was made with the immunoSEQ multiplex PCR assay. A mixture of 60 forward primers for TCR Vbeta segments and 13 reverse primers for TCR Jbeta segments was used in the multiplex PCR. TCRdb re-hosts the immuneACCESS table, in-frame sequences only. Its copies lack some clones; in the studies checked, an unresolved V gene accounts for under half of them, and the cause for the rest is not known. This sample gives 100,000 or so clones in total; roughly 58% of them show up just once. The leading ten clones occupy 4.5% to 5.5% of the sample. The material sequenced was PBMCs. The receptor source for this set is a woman younger than 45 in good health and CMV-seropositive.

The V gene is TRBV7-2, the J gene TRBJ2-7; 8 positions match TRBD1. V shed 10 bases and J 0 bases; nucleotides not matched to a gene: 8. This CDR3 has 14 amino acids. Germline CDR1 and CDR2: SGHTA and FQGNSA. The CDR3 nucleotides are TGTGCCACCCGACAGGGGCCTAGCTCCTACGAGCAGTACTTC. As protein: CATRQGPSSYEQYF.

A single count supports this clone. V is TRBV9 and J is TRBJ2-2, with TRBD1 matching 7 bases. Germline assignment: CDR1 SGDLS and CDR2 YYNGEE. The CDR3 runs to 15 residues. The CDR3 spells CAGHLGQVPYGELFF. The CDR3 coding sequence is TGTGCTGGCCACCTTGGACAGGTGCCCTACGGGGAGCTGTTTTTT. Full variable domain (remainder filled in from reference TRBV9 and TRBJ2-2): DSGVTQTPKHLITATGQRVTLRCSPRSGDLSVYWYQQSLDQGLQFLIQYYNGEERAKGNILERFSAQQFPDLHSELNLSSLELGDSALYFCAGHLGQVPYGELFFGEGSRLTVL.

The rearrangement links TRBV5-1 to TRBJ1-6; D ambiguous. Trimming took 0 bases from V and 0 from J, leaving 4 bases between them. Germline CDR1 SGHRS, CDR2 YFSETQ. The CDR3 is made up of 15 amino acids. The CDR3 loop reads CASSLDSSYNSPLHF. The CDR3 nucleotides read TGCGCCAGCAGCTTGGACAGCTCCTATAATTCACCCCTCCACTTT.

This rearrangement joins TRBV19 to TRBJ1-1, with D tentatively TRBD1 (6 bases). CDR1 is LNHDA, CDR2 SQIVND, per germline (reference sequence). Trimming stripped 9 bases from V and 1 base from J, with 15 bases between. The CDR3 consists of 14 residues. In DNA form, the CDR3 reads TGTGCCAGCGACTACGGGACACAGAACACTGAAGCTTTCTTT. Translation: CASDYGTQNTEAFF.

In this sample, this clone is medium-sized. The rearrangement uses TRBV5-1 and TRBJ2-1; 8 bases match TRBD1. The germline CDR1 and CDR2 sequences are SGHRS and YFSETQ. The CDR3 is 15 amino acids. V shed 4 bases and J 0 bases; nucleotides not matched to a gene: 3. The CDR3: CASSHRGDSYNEQFF. The DNA of the CDR3 is TGCGCCAGCAGCCACAGGGGGGACTCCTACAATGAGCAGTTCTTC.

Written as DNA, the CDR3 is TGTGCCAGCAGCTTCAACAGGGGGTCTCAGCCCCAGCATTTT. Translating it yields CASSFNRGSQPQHF. V gene TRBV13 combines with J gene TRBJ1-5, with TRBD1 matching over 8 bases. Per germline, CDR1 PRHDT and CDR2 FYEKMQ (reference sequence). J gave up 6 bases and V 3 bases, and 4 bases lay outside the gene matches. This CDR3 is built from 14 residues.

The rearrangement links TRBV21-1 to TRBJ2-2; the listed D gene, TRBD1, was not tested against the DNA. TRBV21-1 is an annotated pseudogene. The CDR3 consists of 15 residues. DNA of the CDR3: TGTGCCAGCAGCGAAAAGGGACAGGGGGCCGGGGAGCTGTTTTTT. Its translation is CASSEKGQGAGELFF.

CDR3 sequence (DNA): TGCGCCAGCAGCTTGGAGTGGGGAGCGAATGAGCAGTTCTTC. Amino acid sequence: CASSLEWGANEQFF. The rearrangement uses TRBV5-1 and TRBJ2-1; D may be TRBD2 (5 bases). Trimming shortened V by 0 bases and J by 7 bases, and 11 bases separated the two germline ends. Per germline, CDR1 SGHRS and CDR2 YFSETQ. The CDR3 has 14 residues.

The rearrangement uses TRBV2 and TRBJ2-3, with 8 bases aligning to TRBD1. Germline loops: CDR1 SNHLY, CDR2 FYNNEI. V trimming: 10 bases; J trimming: 5 bases; junction bases outside the gene matches: 5. This CDR3 spans 12 amino acids. CDR3 region: CAIGQGRDTQYF. The CDR3 coding sequence is TGTGCCATTGGACAGGGAAGAGATACGCAGTATTTT.

Of note for this clone: One end of the junction varies from germline; a read error may be responsible. The chain has TRBV7-9 and TRBJ2-7; unclear D gene. This CDR3 spans 17 amino acids. Germline loops: CDR1 SEHNR, CDR2 FQNEAQ (reference sequence). The CDR3 reads CSSSPRFGGQDSYEQYF. CDR3 sequence (DNA): TGTTCCAGCAGCCCCCGGTTTGGTGGGCAGGACTCCTACGAGCAGTACTTC. Full variable domain (rest looked up from reference TRBV7-9 and TRBJ2-7): DTGVSQNPRHKITKRGQNVTFRCDPISEHNRLYWYRQTLGQGPEFLTYFQNEAQLEKSRLLSDRFSAERPKGSFSTLEIQRTEQGDSAMYLCSSSPRFGGQDSYEQYFGPGTRLTVT.

This clone was counted only a few times. The rearrangement uses TRBV4-3 and TRBJ1-6; TRBD1 is a possible D gene (6 bases). The CDR3 has 15 residues. Looked up from germline, CDR1 is LGHNA and CDR2 is YSLEER. V lost 0 bases and J lost 7, with 10 bases in between. The DNA of the CDR3 is TGCGCCAGCAGCCAAGAAAGGCAGGGGAATTCACCCCTCCACTTT. Protein: CASSQERQGNSPLHF.

The chain is built from TRBV7-3 and TRBJ2-7; TRBD2 matches 7 bases. J lost 2 bases, V lost 5 bases, and 6 bases had no gene match. Per the germline V gene, CDR1 is SGHTA and CDR2 is FQGTGA. CDR3 size: 14 residues. The chain's CDR3 is CASSPGLVAYEQYF. CDR3 bases: TGTGCCAGCAGCCCAGGACTAGTGGCCTACGAGCAGTACTTC.

V and J are TRBV4-3 and TRBJ1-3; a possible D gene is TRBD1 (5 bases). The CDR3 contains 15 residues. Germline V gene sequence: CDR1 LGHNA, CDR2 YSLEER. The germline V and J ends were trimmed by 1 base and 0 bases, with 7 bases remaining between them. CDR3 region: CASSQARVSGNTIYF. DNA of the CDR3: TGCGCCAGCAGCCAAGCCAGGGTCTCTGGAAACACCATATATTTT.

This clone turned up a few times. The J gene is TRBJ2-2, the V gene TRBV14; weak D call: TRBD2 (6 bases). From germline, CDR1 is SGHDN and CDR2 FVKESK. Trimming shortened V by 1 base and J by 4 bases, and 13 bases separated the two germline ends. The length of the CDR3 is 16 residues. CDR3 sequence (DNA): TGTGCCAGCAGCCAAGTCTTCCAAGCGGGCACCGGGGAGCTGTTTTTT. This gives the protein CASSQVFQAGTGELFF.

There are a few counts of this clone. This sample also contains other DNA sequences that code for the same CDR3. V is TRBV4-2 and J is TRBJ2-1; 7 positions agree with TRBD1. Germline V gives CDR1 LGHNA, CDR2 YNFKEQ. The CDR3 consists of 16 residues. The V and J ends lost 1 base and 6 bases, in that order; junction bases with no gene match: 9. CDR3 nucleotides: TGTGCCAGCAGCCAAGGAGAAGGTAGGGGGCCCAATGAGCAGTTCTTC. Its translation: CASSQGEGRGPNEQFF.

This clone has more than one count but fewer than ten. The CDR3 DNA sequence: TGTGCCAGCAGCTCTATAGCGGGGGGGCCCAATGAGCAGTTCTTC. It encodes CASSSIAGGPNEQFF. The rearrangement links TRBV28 to TRBJ2-1; 11 nucleotides agree with TRBD2. The germline V gene encodes CDR1 MDHEN and CDR2 SYDVKM. This CDR3 contains 15 residues. V was pared by 6 bases and J by 6 bases, with 7 bases of the junction left unmatched.

This chain connects TRBV6-6 to TRBJ1-2; no clear D. The CDR3 runs to 13 residues. V lost 6 bases and J 1 base, leaving 9 bases between the germline ends. The germline gives CDR1 MNHNY, CDR2 SVGAGI (reference sequence). The CDR3 region has the DNA TGTGCCAGCAGAGAGGGCTTTAACTATGGCTACACCTTC. Translating it yields CASREGFNYGYTF.

This clone has only a few counts. The gene calls are TRBV7-2 and TRBJ2-5; 10 bases map to TRBD2. J was trimmed by 1 base and V by 5 bases; bases with no gene match: 4. The CDR3 extends over 15 amino acids. Germline values: CDR1 SGHTA, CDR2 FQGNSA. The CDR3 nucleotides read TGTGCCAGCAGCCAAGAGCGGGGGGGCCAAGAGACCCAGTACTTC. It specifies CASSQERGGQETQYF.

This clone was observed a handful of times. This chain joins TRBV7-9 and TRBJ2-5; 8 bases agree with TRBD2. The V segment lost 5 bases and the J segment 6 bases; nucleotides outside the gene matches: 14. The CDR3 length is 16 residues. The germline gives CDR1 SEHNR, CDR2 FQNEAQ (reference sequence). The CDR3 region has the DNA TGTGCCAGCAGCGAGACGGGACTAGGAACGTCGAAGACCCAGTACTTC. Protein: CASSETGLGTSKTQYF. Variable domain in full (rest from reference TRBV7-9 and TRBJ2-5): DTGVSQNPRHKITKRGQNVTFRCDPISEHNRLYWYRQTLGQGPEFLTYFQNEAQLEKSRLLSDRFSAERPKGSFSTLEIQRTEQGDSAMYLCASSETGLGTSKTQYFGPGTRLLVL.

This clone was observed a few times. The genes are TRBV2 and TRBJ1-2; the D is unclear. The CDR3 has 13 amino acids. Trimming shortened V by 1 base and J by 4 bases, and 7 bases separated the two germline ends. Germline V gene lookup returns CDR1 SNHLY and CDR2 FYNNEI. The CDR3: CASSEGRGYGYTF. The DNA of the CDR3 is TGTGCCAGCAGTGAAGGGAGAGGCTATGGCTACACCTTC.

This sequence joins TRBV28 and TRBJ2-5; D is ambiguous. The germline gives CDR1 MDHEN, CDR2 SYDVKM. Trimming left V 5 bases short and J 0 bases short, with 16 bases between. The CDR3 runs to 16 residues. The DNA of the CDR3 is TGTGCCAGCAGTACCCCTTCTGGCGGAGACCAAGAGACCCAGTACTTC. As protein: CASSTPSGGDQETQYF.

The J gene is TRBJ1-2, the V gene TRBV29-1, with 9 bases that match TRBD1. The germline V gene has CDR1 SQVTM and CDR2 ANQGSEA. Trimming removed 8 bases from V and 8 bases from J; junction bases left unmatched: 18. The CDR3 loop spans 15 amino acids. CDR3 bases: TGCAGCTTCACCCGGACAGGGGCGGACGGCTACGGCTACACCTTC. Amino acids: CSFTRTGADGYGYTF. Full variable domain (remainder filled in from reference TRBV29-1 and TRBJ1-2): SAVISQKPSRDICQRGTSLTIQCQVDSQVTMMFWYRQQPGQSLTLIATANQGSEATYESGFVIDKFPISRPNLTFSTLTVSNMSPEDSSIYLCSFTRTGADGYGYTFGSGTRLTVV.

The rearrangement joins TRBV19 to TRBJ1-6; unclear D gene. This CDR3 spans 16 amino acids. Germline V gene sequence: CDR1 LNHDA, CDR2 SQIVND (reference sequence). Trimming removed 6 bases at V and 10 bases at J, with 22 bases between. The CDR3 DNA is TGTGCCAGTAGAGGTGCGGGGTTTCGGGGTAACTCACCCCTCCACTTT. Translated: CASRGAGFRGNSPLHF.